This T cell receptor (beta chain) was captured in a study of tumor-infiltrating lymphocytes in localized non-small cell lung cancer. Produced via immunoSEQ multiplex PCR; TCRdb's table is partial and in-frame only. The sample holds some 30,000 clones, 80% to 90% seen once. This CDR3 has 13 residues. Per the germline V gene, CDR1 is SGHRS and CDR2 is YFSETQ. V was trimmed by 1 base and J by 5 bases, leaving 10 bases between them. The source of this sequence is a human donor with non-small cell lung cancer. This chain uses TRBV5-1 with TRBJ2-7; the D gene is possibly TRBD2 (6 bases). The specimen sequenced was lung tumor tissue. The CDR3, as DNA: TGCGCCAGCAGCTTGCACGGAGGGGACGAGCAGTACTTC. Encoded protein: CASSLHGGDEQYF.